This T cell receptor beta chain was obtained from a study of T cells after yellow fever vaccination. Study-level results: Once the booster was given, most primary-vaccination clones reappeared, at more than 95% for CD4 and approximately 88% for CD8.

This clonotype has more than one count but fewer than ten. The antigen is not known. Using its own MiXCR run on the 5' RACE reads, TCRdb lists one record per CDR3 protein. The table lists 300,000 to 400,000 distinct CDR3 sequences, approximately 12% of them singletons. This CDR3 comprises 17 residues. V lost 2 bases and J 6 bases, leaving 21 bases between the germline ends. CDR1 MNHNY and CDR2 SVGAGI come from the germline V gene (reference sequence). J is TRBJ2-3 and V is TRBV6-6; D not certain. The origin of this receptor is a man younger than 35 who received the YFV17D yellow fever vaccine. Sequencing was performed on CD4+ T cells sorted from PBMCs, taken 15 days after the yellow fever booster vaccination. This chain's CDR3 is CASSYGRLKKISDTQYF. The DNA of the CDR3 is TGTGCCAGCAGTTACGGACGACTTAAAAAGATTTCGGATACGCAGTATTTT.